This T cell receptor (beta chain) was observed in a study of blood T cell repertoires in COVID-19. Sequencing was performed with immunoSEQ multiplex PCR; in TCRdb, only in-frame clones are kept and a portion is missing. The data contain about 340,000 clones, about 86% of them singletons. This CDR3 comprises 16 residues. The germline V and J ends were trimmed by 5 bases and 1 base, with 18 bases remaining between them. This chain connects TRBV5-3 to TRBJ1-2, with a weak D call TRBD1 (6 bases). TRBV5-3 is labeled an ORF, and its function is uncertain. The receptor was derived from a man aged 25 to 45 with active or convalescent COVID-19. The sequencing input was peripheral blood. Here the CDR3 DNA reads TGTGCCAGAAGTTTAGAACAGGGAACTTTTAACTATGGCTACACCTTC. Its protein product is CARSLEQGTFNYGYTF.